This T cell receptor (beta chain) was captured in a study of identical twins. Germline V gene data show CDR1 as SGDLS and CDR2 as YYNGEE. V lost 3 bases, J lost 5 bases, and 7 bases stayed unmatched. This CDR3 is 16 amino acids long. Broader study findings: Sharing of beta out-of-frame sequences by twins showed a weaker excess.

Worth noting for this clonotype: Its target is not known.

A universal primer site arose from template switching, and cDNA bore unique molecular identifiers. TCRdb itself ran the 5' RACE reads through MiXCR, one entry per CDR3 protein. The data hold 450,000 or so distinct CDR3 sequences, with more than 20% observed a single time. The sample also formed part of further work on T cells expressing NK-cell markers. That work contributes: Serological testing identified seven of the eight sequenced donors as HCMV-seropositive and one as seronegative.

This sequence joins TRBV9 and TRBJ2-5; TRBD2 aligns across 13 bases. This TCR was sampled from a woman between 18 and 29 years old in good health. Source material: CD4+ T cells sorted from blood. The CDR3 DNA follows: TGTGCCAGCAGCGGCCTCGGACTAGCGGGAGTCGAGACCCAGTACTTC. Translation: CASSGLGLAGVETQYF.